The 17 T cell receptor beta chains given below trace back to one sample, sequenced in a study of T cell repertoires in cytomegalovirus infection. TCRdb processed the reads anew with MiXCR; each CDR3 protein has one entry. This sample has about 490,000 distinct CDR3 sequences, with around 27% found just once. Sequenced sample: PBMCs. The receptors were sampled from a human donor in good health (CMV status not recorded). Some clones in this sample may be carry-over from other donors' samples.

This clonotype was seen ten or more times. The chain links TRBV7-9 to TRBJ2-2; D not resolved. The V and J ends lost 4 bases and 3 bases respectively, with 12 bases between them. CDR3 size: 15 residues. Germline V lookup: CDR1 SEHNR, CDR2 FQNEAQ (reference sequence). CDR3 in DNA: TGTGCCAGCAGCTCAACCCTTAAGTACACCGGGGAGCTGTTTTTT. It translates to CASSSTLKYTGELFF.

Many counts were recorded for this clonotype. The gene calls are TRBV7-2 and TRBJ2-3; possibly TRBD2 for D (7 bases). V was trimmed by 7 bases and J by 1 base, leaving 12 bases between them. CDR1 is SGHTA, CDR2 FQGNSA, per germline. This CDR3 spans 14 amino acids. CDR3 residues: CASNPGGGTDTQYF. Here the CDR3 DNA reads TGTGCCAGCAACCCGGGGGGCGGCACAGATACGCAGTATTTT. Full variable domain (remainder filled in from reference TRBV7-2 and TRBJ2-3): GAGVSQSPSNKVTEKGKDVELRCDPISGHTALYWYRQSLGQGLEFLIYFQGNSAPDKSGLPSDRFSAERTGGSVSTLTIQRTQQEDSAVYLCASNPGGGTDTQYFGPGTRLTVL.

This clonotype appeared many times. This rearrangement joins TRBV7-2 to TRBJ2-1; 7 bases map to TRBD2. This CDR3 has 18 residues. The germline V gene encodes CDR1 SGHTA and CDR2 FQGNSA. After removal of 5 bases from V and 4 bases from J, the junction contained 17 bases not matched to a gene. The CDR3 sequence: CASSLLPIAGVMYNEQFF. The CDR3 coding sequence is TGTGCCAGCAGCCTACTCCCCATCGCGGGGGTTATGTACAATGAGCAGTTCTTC.

This clonotype was recorded at least ten times. The chain couples TRBV6-2 or TRBV6-3 to TRBJ2-1; 13 nucleotides align to TRBD2. CDR3 length: 19 amino acids. Germline trimming cut 4 bases from V and 0 bases from J; bases unmatched to any gene: 9. The germline V gene has CDR1 MNHEY and CDR2 SVGEGT. CDR3 residues: CASSSLGLAGFSSYNEQFF. The CDR3 DNA reads TGTGCCAGCAGTTCCCTGGGACTAGCGGGATTCAGCTCCTACAATGAGCAGTTCTTC.

Many counts were recorded for this clonotype. The rearrangement links TRBV7-6 to TRBJ2-7; D call uncertain. Germline lookup yields CDR1 SGHVS and CDR2 FNYEAQ. V lost 4 bases to trimming and J lost 6 bases, with 16 bases between them. The CDR3 is made up of 14 amino acids. The CDR3 sequence: CASSSRTLSGEQYF. The CDR3 region has the DNA TGTGCCAGCAGCTCGCGCACTCTGTCGGGCGAGCAGTACTTC. Together with reference TRBV7-6 and TRBJ2-7, the CDR3 gives the full variable domain: GAGVSQSPRYKVTKRGQDVALRCDPISGHVSLYWYRQALGQGPEFLTYFNYEAQQDKSGLPNDRFSAERPEGSISTLTIQRTEQRDSAMYRCASSSRTLSGEQYFGPGTRLTVT.

The chain combines TRBV6-2 or TRBV6-3 with TRBJ2-1; TRBD2 matches 10 bases. V lost 6 bases to trimming and J lost 8 bases; unmatched junction nucleotides: 7. The CDR3 is 14 amino acids. The V gene's germline CDR1 is MNHEY and CDR2 SVGEGT. The CDR3: CASSQILAGDEQFF. As DNA, the CDR3 is TGTGCCAGCAGCCAGATTCTAGCGGGAGATGAGCAGTTCTTC.

The V gene is TRBV7-3, the J gene TRBJ2-2, with TRBD1 matching 7 bases. The V gene end was trimmed by 6 bases and the J gene end by 2 bases; junction bases not matched to a gene: 9. Germline V gene sequence: CDR1 SGHTA, CDR2 FQGTGA. CDR3 length: 16 residues. As DNA, the CDR3 is TGTGCCAGCAGTTCGAACAGGGGTCGCAACACCGGGGAGCTGTTTTTT. Amino acid sequence: CASSSNRGRNTGELFF.

The sample holds a few counts of this clonotype. This chain connects TRBV15 to TRBJ1-1, with 9 bases aligning to TRBD1. V dropped 4 bases and J dropped 1; count of bases not matched to a gene: 4. Per germline, CDR1 LNHNV and CDR2 YYDKDF (reference sequence). The CDR3 is 15 amino acids. DNA of the CDR3: TGTGCCACCAGCATTGGGGGACAGGGGAACACTGAAGCTTTCTTT. It specifies CATSIGGQGNTEAFF.

The rearrangement joins TRBV30 to TRBJ2-7; 13 nucleotides align to TRBD2. Germline lookup yields CDR1 GTSNPN and CDR2 SVGIG (reference sequence). Trimming took 8 bases from V and 10 from J; bases not matched to a gene: 8. This CDR3 spans 12 amino acids. CDR3 DNA sequence: TGTGCCGGAAGACTAGCGGGAGGATCACAGTACTTC. As protein: CAGRLAGGSQYF.

This clonotype occurred many times. The V and J genes are TRBV7-2 and TRBJ2-5, with TRBD2 matching 11 bases. The trim removed 2 bases at V and 1 base at J, leaving 3 bases unmatched. There are 16 residues in the CDR3. Germline V gene lookup returns CDR1 SGHTA and CDR2 FQGNSA. The CDR3 spells CASSLLAGGLQETQYF. As DNA, the CDR3 is TGTGCCAGCAGCTTACTAGCGGGAGGTCTCCAAGAGACCCAGTACTTC.

This clonotype was observed a handful of times. The J gene is TRBJ2-1, the V gene TRBV14; D is possibly TRBD2 (5 bases). Germline V gene lookup returns CDR1 SGHDN and CDR2 FVKESK. Between the trimmed V and J ends, which lost 2 bases and 7 bases, there was a span of 15 bases. The CDR3 is made up of 15 amino acids. CDR3 sequence reads: CASSQNSGFLNEQFF. For the CDR3, the DNA is TGTGCCAGCAGCCAAAACTCGGGGTTTCTGAATGAGCAGTTCTTC.

Only a few counts were recorded for this clonotype. This chain links TRBV7-6 with TRBJ2-5; 9 nucleotides align to TRBD2. The germline V gene encodes CDR1 SGHVS and CDR2 FNYEAQ. The junction had 6 bases not matched to a gene; V was cut back by 5 bases and J by 2 bases. The CDR3 contains 15 residues. The CDR3 nucleotides read TGTGCCAGCAGCCCCGCGGGAGGGAAACAAGAGACCCAGTACTTC. Amino acids: CASSPAGGKQETQYF. Complete variable domain (other parts from reference TRBV7-6 and TRBJ2-5): GAGVSQSPRYKVTKRGQDVALRCDPISGHVSLYWYRQALGQGPEFLTYFNYEAQQDKSGLPNDRFSAERPEGSISTLTIQRTEQRDSAMYRCASSPAGGKQETQYFGPGTRLLVL.

This clonotype was counted many times. The V gene is TRBV28, the J gene TRBJ2-1; the D call may be TRBD1 or TRBD2 (5 bases each). The germline gives CDR1 MDHEN, CDR2 SYDVKM. V was cut by 8 bases and J by 5 bases, with 25 bases left in between. The length of the CDR3 is 17 residues. The CDR3 DNA sequence: TGTGCCAGCGGGCTTCCCGAGAGGGGCAGCGGCCACAATGAGCAGTTCTTC. Amino acids: CASGLPERGSGHNEQFF.

This clonotype was observed at least ten times. The rearrangement links TRBV7-8 to TRBJ1-5; tentative D call: TRBD1 (5 bases). The CDR3 has 17 amino acids. Germline CDR1 and CDR2: SGHVS and FQNEAQ. Trimming shortened V by 5 bases and J by 0 bases, and 17 bases separated the two germline ends. The CDR3 loop reads CASSRGVSSNSNQPQHF. The CDR3 DNA follows: TGTGCCAGCAGCCGGGGGGTATCGTCCAATAGCAATCAGCCCCAGCATTTT. The variable domain in full, completed from reference TRBV7-8 and TRBJ1-5, reads GAGVSQSPRYKVAKRGQDVALRCDPISGHVSLFWYQQALGQGPEFLTYFQNEAQLDKSGLPSDRFFAERPEGSVSTLKIQRTQQEDSAVYLCASSRGVSSNSNQPQHFGDGTRLSIL.

The chain is built from TRBV19 and TRBJ1-1, with 9 nucleotides matching TRBD1. The germline V gene has CDR1 LNHDA and CDR2 SQIVND (reference sequence). CDR3 size: 13 residues. V was clipped by 5 bases and J by 7 bases; unmatched bases: 5. CDR3 region: CASSPRTGVEAFF. Written as DNA, the CDR3 is TGTGCCAGTAGTCCGAGGACAGGGGTTGAAGCTTTCTTT.

This clonotype has more than one count but fewer than ten. The chain carries TRBV20-1 and TRBJ2-5; the match to TRBD1 covers 10 bases. With 6 bases clipped from V and 2 bases from J, the junction kept 3 bases outside the gene matches. The CDR3 has 13 residues. Germline assignment: CDR1 DFQATT and CDR2 SNEGSKA (reference sequence). CDR3 sequence (DNA): TGCAGTGCGAGGGACAGGGGACAAGAGACCCAGTACTTC. It codes for CSARDRGQETQYF.

The chain couples TRBV11-2 to TRBJ2-5; a weak D match, TRBD2 (5 bases). Germline-derived CDR1 and CDR2 are SGHAT and FQNNGV. V lost 0 bases to trimming and J lost 0 bases, with 8 bases between them. The CDR3 contains 15 residues. The CDR3 sequence is CASSLEFSDQETQYF. For the CDR3, the DNA is TGTGCCAGCAGCTTAGAGTTTAGCGACCAAGAGACCCAGTACTTC.